Shown below are 32 T cell receptor beta chains from a single sample sequenced in a study of blood T cell repertoires in COVID-19. Data came from immunoSEQ multiplex PCR; TCRdb stores just in-frame clones and leaves some out. The table lists 180,000 or so clones, approximately 80% of them singletons. The specimen was PBMCs or T cells enriched from blood (not recorded which). Receptors originate from a man aged 55 to 70 who had been exposed to COVID-19.

The V and J genes are TRBV11-3 and TRBJ2-3; 10 nucleotides match TRBD1. The CDR3 extends over 15 amino acids. CDR1 is SGHNT and CDR2 is YENEEA in the germline V gene. Trimming took 5 bases from V and 4 from J; bases not matched to a gene: 6. This CDR3 reads CASSPGQGIADTQYF. The CDR3 nucleotides are TGTGCCAGCAGCCCGGGACAGGGGATTGCAGATACGCAGTATTTT.

The CDR3 nucleotides are TGTGCCACCAGGGGGACAGACTTTGGGGCCGGGGAGCTGTTTTTT. It codes for CATRGTDFGAGELFF. The rearrangement uses TRBV24-1 and TRBJ2-2; the match to TRBD1 covers 7 bases. The germline V gene encodes CDR1 KGHDR and CDR2 SFDVKD. The V and J ends lost 7 bases and 6 bases, in that order; junction bases with no gene match: 10. The length of the CDR3 is 15 residues.

V and J are TRBV30 and TRBJ2-5, with TRBD2 as a possible D gene (6 bases). The CDR3 length is 17 residues. The V and J ends lost 2 bases and 0 bases respectively, with 19 bases between them. Germline CDR1 GTSNPN, CDR2 SVGIG (reference sequence). The CDR3 sequence is CAWSLGGVYGYQETQYF. The CDR3 nucleotides are TGTGCCTGGAGTCTAGGAGGGGTTTATGGCTACCAAGAGACCCAGTACTTC.

The chain combines TRBV2 with TRBJ2-5; maybe TRBD2 (7 bases). CDR1 is SNHLY and CDR2 is FYNNEI in the germline V gene. The CDR3 is 14 residues long. V was pared by 2 bases and J by 7 bases, with 14 bases between. CDR3 region: CASSEFTGRGTQYF. CDR3 coding DNA: TGTGCCAGCAGTGAATTCACAGGGAGGGGGACCCAGTACTTC.

This sequence joins TRBV21-1 and TRBJ2-2; the D call in the table, TRBD2, was not verified against the DNA. TRBV21-1 is listed as a pseudogene. CDR3 length equals 16 residues. This CDR3 is CASSKGGQTNTGELFF. The CDR3 DNA follows: TGTGCCAGCAGCAAAGGAGGGCAGACGAACACCGGGGAGCTGTTTTTT.

This chain connects TRBV3-1 (or the pseudogene TRBV3-2) to TRBJ2-5; D possibly corresponds to TRBD2 (6 bases). Germline CDR1 LGHDT, CDR2 YNNKEL (reference sequence). The CDR3 spans 13 residues. Trimming removed 4 bases from V and 1 base from J, with 7 bases in between. This CDR3 is CASSRGLQETQYF. The CDR3 region has the DNA TGTGCCAGCAGCCGGGGACTCCAAGAGACCCAGTACTTC.

This chain uses TRBV5-1 with TRBJ1-4, with D perhaps TRBD1 (6 bases). The CDR3 is made up of 14 amino acids. V was shortened by 0 bases and J by 8 bases, with 11 bases between the two germline ends. Germline V lookup: CDR1 SGHRS, CDR2 YFSETQ. In DNA, the CDR3 is TGCGCCAGCAGCTTGGATCCGGGGGGCGAAAAACTGTTTTTT. Its translation: CASSLDPGGEKLFF. Complete variable domain (other parts from reference TRBV5-1 and TRBJ1-4): KAGVTQTPRYLIKTRGQQVTLSCSPISGHRSVSWYQQTPGQGLQFLFEYFSETQRNKGNFPGRFSGRQFSNSRSEMNVSTLELGDSALYLCASSLDPGGEKLFFGSGTQLSVL.

J is TRBJ1-1 and V is TRBV5-1; 8 bases are a match to TRBD1. V dropped 4 bases and J dropped 2; count of bases not matched to a gene: 4. Looked up from germline, CDR1 is SGHRS and CDR2 is YFSETQ. The CDR3 contains 14 residues. The CDR3 coding sequence is TGCGCCAGCAGCAGAGGACAGGGAAACACTGAAGCTTTCTTT. Translated, it gives CASSRGQGNTEAFF.

The V and J genes are TRBV12-5 and TRBJ2-7, with D uncertain. The CDR3 runs 10 residues. Germline V CDR1 and CDR2: LGHNT, FRNRAP. The V end lost 4 bases, the J end lost 7 bases, and 5 bases lay between the germline ends. Here the CDR3 reads CASGWQEQYF. CDR3 bases: TGTGCTAGTGGTTGGCAGGAGCAGTACTTC. Full variable domain (outside the CDR3, taken from reference TRBV12-5 and TRBJ2-7): DARVTQTPRHKVTEMGQEVTMRCQPILGHNTVFWYRQTMMQGLELLAYFRNRAPLDDSGMPKDRFSAEMPDATLATLKIQPSEPRDSAVYFCASGWQEQYFGPGTRLTVT.

This clone was detected only a few times. Other DNA sequences in the sample encode the same CDR3. The chain combines TRBV4-1 with TRBJ2-1; 10 positions agree with TRBD2. Unmatched junction bases numbered 5, after V lost 0 bases and J lost 6 bases. Per germline, CDR1 MGHRA and CDR2 YSYEKL. This CDR3 contains 16 residues. The CDR3 nucleotides read TGCGCCAGCAGCCAAGATCGGCTAGCGGGAGCCAATGAGCAGTTCTTC. This gives the protein CASSQDRLAGANEQFF.

The genes are TRBV28 and TRBJ2-3; a weak D match, TRBD2 (5 bases). V lost 3 bases to trimming and J lost 3 bases, with 16 bases between them. Looked up from germline, CDR1 is MDHEN and CDR2 is SYDVKM. The CDR3 is made up of 16 amino acids. CDR3 region: CASSLSGYRGTDTQYF. CDR3 sequence (DNA): TGTGCCAGCAGTTTGTCGGGCTACCGAGGGACAGATACGCAGTATTTT.

The V and J genes are TRBV30 and TRBJ1-3, with D unresolved. Germline CDR1 reads GTSNPN; CDR2 reads SVGIG (reference sequence). The length of the CDR3 is 16 residues. With 0 bases removed from V and 0 bases from J, the gap between germline ends came to 12 bases. CDR3 loop: CAWSVLRVPSGNTIYF. The CDR3 DNA sequence: TGTGCCTGGAGTGTACTCCGGGTTCCCTCTGGAAACACCATATATTTT.

The chain has TRBV28 and TRBJ1-2, with D possibly being TRBD1 (5 bases). The V and J ends lost 5 bases and 8 bases respectively, with 12 bases between them. The CDR3 contains 12 residues. Germline V gene data show CDR1 as MDHEN and CDR2 as SYDVKM. This CDR3 reads CASSPGGTGYTF. In DNA, the CDR3 is TGTGCCAGCAGTCCCGGGGGTACAGGCTACACCTTC.

V and J are TRBV30 and TRBJ1-6, with 8 bases fitting TRBD1. The germline V gene encodes CDR1 GTSNPN and CDR2 SVGIG (reference sequence). The V segment lost 4 bases and the J segment 12 bases; nucleotides outside the gene matches: 5. The CDR3 loop spans 12 amino acids. The CDR3 protein is CAWKTGVGPLHF. In DNA form, the CDR3 reads TGTGCCTGGAAGACAGGGGTCGGACCCCTCCACTTT.

The chain uses TRBV11-3 and TRBJ2-1, with D possibly matching TRBD2 (6 bases). The CDR3 has 12 residues. Trimming stripped 5 bases from V and 8 bases from J, with 10 bases between. Germline loops: CDR1 SGHNT, CDR2 YENEEA. The CDR3 loop is CASSVSGHEQFF. The DNA for the CDR3 is TGTGCCAGCAGCGTTAGCGGCCATGAGCAGTTCTTC.

This sequence joins TRBV5-6 and TRBJ1-3; unclear D gene. V lost 4 bases and J lost 4, with 12 bases in between. This CDR3 has 14 residues. Germline V gene sequence: CDR1 SGHDT, CDR2 YYEEEE. The CDR3 sequence: CASSRPGFGNTIYF. Here the CDR3 DNA reads TGTGCCAGCAGCCGACCGGGATTCGGAAACACCATATATTTT.

In its sample, this clone was seen once. The chain employs TRBV19 and TRBJ1-3, with D possibly matching TRBD1 (5 bases). CDR3 length: 13 amino acids. Germline CDR1 is LNHDA and CDR2 is SQIVND (reference sequence). V gave up 7 bases and J gave up 3 bases, with 10 bases separating them. In nucleotides, the CDR3 is TGTGCCAGTACCGGGGGTATTGGAAACACCATATATTTT. Translating gives CASTGGIGNTIYF.

The rearrangement joins TRBV5-1 to TRBJ2-7; 8 bases map to TRBD1. Germline lookup yields CDR1 SGHRS and CDR2 YFSETQ. The CDR3 is made up of 15 amino acids. Trimming at V came to 1 base and at J to 7 bases, leaving 10 bases not matched to a gene. The CDR3 DNA is TGCGCCAGCAGCTTGTCACAGGGGGTATTCTTTGAGCAGTACTTC. It specifies CASSLSQGVFFEQYF.

The V and J genes are TRBV5-1 and TRBJ1-2; D remains ambiguous. Germline V CDR1 and CDR2: SGHRS, YFSETQ. The length of the CDR3 is 13 residues. V was shortened by 2 bases and J by 4 bases, with 9 bases between the two germline ends. CDR3 sequence: CASSLLGSYGYTF. The CDR3, as DNA: TGCGCCAGCAGCTTACTAGGTTCCTATGGCTACACCTTC.

This chain joins TRBV29-1 and TRBJ1-1; D unresolved. V gave up 0 bases and J gave up 2 bases, with 10 bases separating them. Germline CDR1 reads SQVTM; CDR2 reads ANQGSEA. The CDR3 is 14 residues long. CDR3 amino acids: CSVEDSIPNTEAFF. CDR3 nucleotides: TGCAGCGTTGAAGACAGTATACCTAACACTGAAGCTTTCTTT.

V usage is TRBV7-9 and J usage is TRBJ2-3; 14 bases are a match to TRBD2. This CDR3 is 17 amino acids long. Trimming cost V 5 bases and J 3 bases; bases outside gene matches: 7. Germline V gene lookup returns CDR1 SEHNR and CDR2 FQNEAQ (reference sequence). The CDR3 spells CASSATSGRAGTDTQYF. The CDR3 bases are TGTGCCAGCAGCGCGACTAGCGGGAGGGCCGGTACAGATACGCAGTATTTT.

This chain links TRBV3-1 (or the pseudogene TRBV3-2) with TRBJ2-7; 8 positions agree with TRBD2. The junction had 1 base not matched to a gene; V was cut back by 4 bases and J by 2 bases. Per the germline V gene, CDR1 is LGHDT and CDR2 is YNNKEL (reference sequence). This CDR3 contains 13 residues. The CDR3 DNA follows: TGTGCCAGCAGCCTTAGCGGGGCCTACGAGCAGTACTTC. Translating it yields CASSLSGAYEQYF.

The V gene is TRBV9, the J gene TRBJ1-4, with 8 bases fitting TRBD1. V gave up 3 bases and J gave up 6 bases; unmatched junction bases: 7. There are 15 residues in the CDR3. Germline CDR1 and CDR2: SGDLS and YYNGEE. The CDR3 is CASSDRQGRDEKLFF. CDR3 DNA: TGTGCCAGCAGCGACCGACAGGGGAGAGATGAAAAACTGTTTTTT.

The chain links TRBV6-2 or TRBV6-3 to TRBJ2-2; D is unclear. Germline V CDR1 and CDR2: MNHEY, SVGEGT. The CDR3 consists of 16 residues. Trimming removed 2 bases from V and 4 bases from J, with 14 bases in between. CDR3: CASSYPSSFGTGELFF. The CDR3 nucleotides are TGTGCCAGCAGTTACCCGTCCAGTTTTGGCACCGGGGAGCTGTTTTTT.

The rearrangement uses TRBV5-5 and TRBJ2-7; TRBD1 aligns across 8 bases. The CDR3 has 14 amino acids. Germline V lookup: CDR1 SGHKS, CDR2 YYEKEE (reference sequence). V lost 4 bases and J lost 5; bases outside the gene matches: 8. For the CDR3, the DNA is TGTGCCAGCAGCCCGAACAGGGGGTCCAACGAGCAGTACTTC. As protein: CASSPNRGSNEQYF. The full variable domain, completed using reference TRBV5-5 and TRBJ2-7, is DAGVTQSPTHLIKTRGQQVTLRCSPISGHKSVSWYQQVLGQGPQFIFQYYEKEERGRGNFPDRFSARQFPNYSSELNVNALLLGDSALYLCASSPNRGSNEQYFGPGTRLTVT.

The chain couples TRBV11-2 to TRBJ1-5, with TRBD1 matching over 7 bases. Per germline, CDR1 SGHAT and CDR2 FQNNGV. CDR3 length equals 15 residues. V was pared by 0 bases and J by 7 bases, with 6 bases of the junction left unmatched. The CDR3 bases are TGTGCCAGCAGCTTAGATGGACAGGTTGGCCAGCCCCAGCATTTT. Translated, it gives CASSLDGQVGQPQHF.

This chain uses TRBV11-3 with TRBJ1-2; D call uncertain. The germline V and J ends were trimmed by 1 base and 2 bases, with 8 bases remaining between them. This CDR3 has 14 amino acids. Germline V CDR1 and CDR2: SGHNT, YENEEA. For the CDR3, the DNA is TGTGCCAGCAGCTTAGGGCAGAAAAACTATGGCTACACCTTC. This sequence encodes CASSLGQKNYGYTF. The whole variable domain, filled in from reference TRBV11-3 and TRBJ1-2, reads EAGVVQSPRYKIIEKKQPVAFWCNPISGHNTLYWYLQNLGQGPELLIRYENEEAVDDSQLPKDRFSAERLKGVDSTLKIQPAELGDSAVYLCASSLGQKNYGYTFGSGTRLTVV.

This clone was seen just once. The rearrangement links TRBV5-4 to TRBJ2-5; TRBD1 might be the D (6 bases). Germline lookup yields CDR1 SGHNT and CDR2 YYREEE (reference sequence). The CDR3 has 14 amino acids. The V end lost 2 bases, the J end lost 3 bases, and 11 bases lay between the germline ends. CDR3 coding DNA: TGTGCCAGCAGCTTTCAGGGGACCGAAGAGACCCAGTACTTC. Encoded protein: CASSFQGTEETQYF.

This clone has more than one count but fewer than ten. This chain links TRBV4-2 with TRBJ2-1; TRBD2 aligns across 9 bases. Germline CDR1 is LGHNA and CDR2 is YNFKEQ. CDR3 length: 16 residues. V was clipped by 5 bases and J by 2 bases; unmatched bases: 7. CDR3 protein: CASSAASGAAYNEQFF. The CDR3 nucleotides read TGTGCCAGCAGCGCGGCTAGCGGGGCTGCCTACAATGAGCAGTTCTTC.

The chain couples TRBV15 to TRBJ1-5; 8 nucleotides align to TRBD1. This CDR3 has 15 amino acids. The V segment lost 5 bases and the J segment 7 bases; nucleotides outside the gene matches: 10. The V gene's germline CDR1 is LNHNV and CDR2 YYDKDF (reference sequence). This CDR3 reads CATSSSTGDHQPQHF. The CDR3 DNA is TGTGCCACCAGCTCGTCGACAGGGGATCACCAGCCCCAGCATTTT.

V usage is TRBV7-8 and J usage is TRBJ1-2, with D uncertain. This CDR3 has 15 amino acids. Germline V gene data show CDR1 as SGHVS and CDR2 as FQNEAQ. Trimming took 3 bases from V and 0 from J, leaving 11 bases between them. This CDR3 reads CASSFEGLANYGYTF. The CDR3 DNA reads as TGTGCCAGCAGCTTTGAGGGCTTAGCTAACTATGGCTACACCTTC.

The chain has TRBV19 and TRBJ2-5, with D perhaps TRBD1 (6 bases). V lost 8 bases, J lost 2 bases, and 12 bases lay in between. The CDR3 sequence is 13 residues long. Germline loops: CDR1 LNHDA, CDR2 SQIVND (reference sequence). CDR3 protein: CASALGGQETQYF. The CDR3 region has the DNA TGTGCCAGTGCCCTAGGGGGACAAGAGACCCAGTACTTC.